A single sample gave rise to the 24 T cell receptor beta chains below, sequenced in a study of sequential checkpoint blockade in melanoma. Treatment: randomized to nivolumab then ipilimumab (arm A) or the reverse (arm B). TCRdb keeps only in-frame clones here, not all; method: immunoSEQ multiplex PCR. The sample has 35,000 to 40,000 clones; roughly 32% are singletons. This specimen was tumor tissue (inferred from file names), taken from a patient given nivolumab and ipilimumab in sequence. These TCRs come from a human donor with melanoma.

This clone was found once. V is TRBV18 and J is TRBJ2-5, with 9 bases matching TRBD1. The J segment lost 5 bases and the V segment lost 6 bases, leaving 10 bases of the junction unmatched. This CDR3 has 15 residues. From germline, CDR1 is KGHSH and CDR2 LQKENI. The CDR3 nucleotides are TGTGCCAGCTCCCCCGGGACAGGGATAGTGGAGACCCAGTACTTC. It encodes CASSPGTGIVETQYF. Full variable domain (outside the CDR3, taken from reference TRBV18 and TRBJ2-5): NAGVMQNPRHLVRRRGQEARLRCSPMKGHSHVYWYRQLPEEGLKFMVYLQKENIIDESGMPKERFSAEFPKEGPSILRIQQVVRGDSAAYFCASSPGTGIVETQYFGPGTRLLVL.

This clone was observed a few times. The V gene is TRBV30, the J gene TRBJ1-3; 8 bases match TRBD1. The germline V gene encodes CDR1 GTSNPN and CDR2 SVGIG (reference sequence). The CDR3 contains 14 residues. Trimming cost V 8 bases and J 0 bases; bases outside gene matches: 6. For the CDR3, the DNA is TGTGCCGGAACAGGGGGGAGCTCTGGAAACACCATATATTTT. Translating gives CAGTGGSSGNTIYF.

The chain is built from TRBV18 and TRBJ2-7; a weak D match, TRBD2 (6 bases). V lost 6 bases, J lost 5 bases, and 14 bases lay in between. This CDR3 has 13 residues. The germline CDR1 and CDR2 sequences are KGHSH and LQKENI. The CDR3 DNA reads as TGTGCCAGCTCCCCCATGGGAGGCCACGAGCAGTACTTC. Translated: CASSPMGGHEQYF.

This clone showed up just a few times. V is TRBV7-6 and J is TRBJ2-7; D ambiguous. V lost 3 bases to trimming and J lost 4 bases, with 16 bases between them. Germline CDR1 and CDR2: SGHVS and FNYEAQ. CDR3 length equals 15 residues. In nucleotides, the CDR3 is TGTGCCAGCAGCTTGGGGTCGTGGACCAGTTACGAGCAGTACTTC. It yields the protein CASSLGSWTSYEQYF.

The chain uses TRBV11-3 and TRBJ2-5; 8 bases fit TRBD1. The CDR3 extends over 16 amino acids. V lost 3 bases and J lost 4; bases outside the gene matches: 10. Germline loops: CDR1 SGHNT, CDR2 YENEEA. CDR3 bases: TGTGCCAGCAGCTTTAACGGCCAGGGGGCTCGAGAGACCCAGTACTTC. Translation: CASSFNGQGARETQYF.

The rearrangement links TRBV7-8 to TRBJ1-1; 8 nucleotides line up with TRBD1. The CDR3 spans 13 residues. CDR1 is SGHVS, CDR2 FQNEAQ, per germline. V gave up 5 bases and J gave up 9 bases; unmatched junction bases: 8. CDR3 region: CASSLGRDRQAFF. For the CDR3, the DNA is TGTGCCAGCAGCCTCGGTCGGGACAGGCAAGCTTTCTTT.

The chain carries TRBV28 and TRBJ1-5; D call uncertain. V dropped 4 bases and J dropped 11 bases, with 12 bases sitting between them. The length of the CDR3 is 12 residues. Per the germline V gene, CDR1 is MDHEN and CDR2 is SYDVKM. The CDR3 nucleotides are TGTGCCAGCAGTTCCCGTGGCCCTTCCCAGCATTTT. Its translation is CASSSRGPSQHF.

This clone has a count of ten or more. This chain connects TRBV11-3 to TRBJ1-4; tentatively, D is TRBD1 (6 bases). V shed 5 bases and J shed 7 bases, with 14 bases lying between them. The germline V gene encodes CDR1 SGHNT and CDR2 YENEEA. The CDR3 runs 14 residues. The CDR3 spells CASSPRGMGEKLFF. CDR3 nucleotide sequence: TGTGCCAGCAGCCCTAGGGGGATGGGTGAAAAACTGTTTTTT. The full variable domain, completed using reference TRBV11-3 and TRBJ1-4, is EAGVVQSPRYKIIEKKQPVAFWCNPISGHNTLYWYLQNLGQGPELLIRYENEEAVDDSQLPKDRFSAERLKGVDSTLKIQPAELGDSAVYLCASSPRGMGEKLFFGSGTQLSVL.

The V gene is TRBV19, the J gene TRBJ1-1; 9 bases fit TRBD1. Looked up from germline, CDR1 is LNHDA and CDR2 is SQIVND (reference sequence). The CDR3 extends over 15 amino acids. Germline trimming cut 4 bases from V and 6 bases from J; bases unmatched to any gene: 9. The CDR3 sequence is CASSSQQGARAEAFF. Here the CDR3 DNA reads TGTGCCAGTAGTAGCCAACAGGGGGCGCGGGCTGAAGCTTTCTTT.

The V call is TRBV5-1, the J call TRBJ1-3; D is uncertain. There are 15 residues in the CDR3. V was shortened by 0 bases and J by 0 bases, with 7 bases between the two germline ends. CDR1 and CDR2 from the germline V gene are SGHRS and YFSETQ. The CDR3 loop is CASSLDSPSGNTIYF. CDR3 coding DNA: TGCGCCAGCAGCTTGGACAGCCCCTCTGGAAACACCATATATTTT.

The J gene is TRBJ2-7, the V gene TRBV30; D uncertain. This CDR3 is 12 amino acids long. Trimming stripped 3 bases from V and 3 bases from J, with 9 bases between. Germline CDR1 GTSNPN, CDR2 SVGIG (reference sequence). The CDR3 DNA is TGTGCCTGGAGCAATCTAGGCTACGAGCAGTACTTC. Translating it yields CAWSNLGYEQYF. Combining the CDR3 with reference TRBV30 and TRBJ2-7 gives the whole variable domain SQTIHQWPATLVQPVGSPLSLECTVEGTSNPNLYWYRQAAGRGLQLLFYSVGIGQISSEVPQNLSASRPQDRQFILSSKKLLLSDSGFYLCAWSNLGYEQYFGPGTRLTVT.

CDR3 sequence reads: CASSEIEGDSYGYTF. DNA of the CDR3: TGCGCCAGCAGTGAGATCGAGGGGGATAGCTATGGCTACACCTTC. The V and J genes are TRBV10-2 and TRBJ1-2; maybe TRBD1 (6 bases). CDR3 length equals 15 residues. The germline CDR1 and CDR2 sequences are WSHSY and SAAADI. Between the trimmed V and J ends, which lost 2 bases and 4 bases, there was a span of 14 bases.

The chain joins TRBV11-3 to TRBJ2-1; 7 bases agree with TRBD1. Germline CDR1 and CDR2: SGHNT and YENEEA. V gave up 3 bases and J gave up 7 bases; unmatched junction bases: 6. This CDR3 contains 14 residues. CDR3 coding DNA: TGTGCCAGCAGCTTGCCCAGGGGGATAAATGAGCAGTTCTTC. Translated: CASSLPRGINEQFF.

This clone was seen many times. The chain carries TRBV6-8 and TRBJ1-5, with D maybe TRBD1 (5 bases). Germline CDR1 MNHGY, CDR2 SAAAGT. The CDR3 is made up of 13 amino acids. The V end was cut by 6 bases, the J end by 4 bases, with 10 bases between. The CDR3: CASSQGVNQPQHF. The CDR3 DNA reads as TGTGCCAGCAGCCAGGGTGTAAATCAGCCCCAGCATTTT.

The chain uses TRBV14 and TRBJ2-1; D is unresolved. The CDR3 has 13 residues. The V gene's germline CDR1 is SGHDN and CDR2 FVKESK. V was trimmed by 1 base and J by 4 bases, leaving 5 bases between them. CDR3: CASSQGNYNEQFF. CDR3 nucleotides: TGTGCCAGCAGCCAAGGTAATTACAATGAGCAGTTCTTC.

The V and J genes are TRBV5-1 and TRBJ2-7; possibly TRBD1 or TRBD2 for D (6 bases each). The CDR3 totals 15 residues. Germline lookup yields CDR1 SGHRS and CDR2 YFSETQ. V was shortened by 4 bases and J by 0 bases, with 14 bases between the two germline ends. As DNA, the CDR3 is TGCGCCAGCAGCCCCGGGGGCGGGGACTCCTACGAGCAGTACTTC. Its protein product is CASSPGGGDSYEQYF.

Here the CDR3 DNA reads TGCAGCGTGGGACAGGGGGCGGATGGCTACACCTTC. Its translation is CSVGQGADGYTF. The chain uses TRBV29-1 and TRBJ1-2; 12 bases agree with TRBD1. The length of the CDR3 is 12 residues. From germline, CDR1 is SQVTM and CDR2 ANQGSEA. With 6 bases clipped from V and 6 bases from J, the junction kept 2 bases outside the gene matches.

The gene calls are TRBV12-5 and TRBJ2-1; D is perhaps TRBD2 (5 bases). Germline V gives CDR1 LGHNT, CDR2 FRNRAP. This CDR3 has 14 amino acids. CDR3: CASYGGVHYNEQFF. CDR3 nucleotides: TGTGCCAGCTATGGAGGAGTGCATTACAATGAGCAGTTCTTC.

The chain's CDR3 is CAISESPGGPTDTQYF. CDR3 coding DNA: TGTGCCATCAGTGAGTCGCCGGGGGGGCCCACAGATACGCAGTATTTT. This chain uses TRBV10-3 with TRBJ2-3; 8 bases are shared with TRBD2. The CDR3 totals 16 residues. Germline V CDR1 and CDR2: ENHRY, SYGVKD. V was pared by 0 bases and J by 2 bases, with 4 bases of the junction left unmatched.

This clone turned up a few times. The chain combines TRBV30 with TRBJ2-3; D perhaps matches TRBD2 (7 bases). V was pared by 6 bases and J by 8 bases, with 21 bases between. The CDR3 has 14 residues. Germline loops: CDR1 GTSNPN, CDR2 SVGIG (reference sequence). The CDR3 is CACRGDGAGATQYF. As DNA, the CDR3 is TGTGCCTGCCGGGGGGACGGCGCAGGGGCTACGCAGTATTTT.

In this sample, this clone turned up many times. This CDR3 is CASSEGQGAYEQYF. The CDR3 coding sequence is TGTGCCAGCAGCGAGGGACAGGGGGCCTACGAGCAGTACTTC. The rearrangement uses TRBV11-3 and TRBJ2-7; 11 bases match TRBD1. V lost 5 bases and J lost 2; bases outside the gene matches: 2. The CDR3 sequence is 14 residues long. Germline V gives CDR1 SGHNT, CDR2 YENEEA.

This clone was counted a few times. The V and J genes are TRBV6-8 and TRBJ2-6; D possibly corresponds to TRBD1 (5 bases). Trimming cost V 5 bases and J 1 base, with 9 bases left between them. Germline CDR1 is MNHGY and CDR2 is SAAAGT. The CDR3 covers 15 residues. This CDR3 is CASSIRDSGANVLTF. As DNA, the CDR3 is TGTGCCAGCAGTATCAGGGATTCTGGGGCCAACGTCCTGACTTTC.

This sequence joins TRBV14 and TRBJ2-3; TRBD1 matches at 8 bases. The CDR3 extends over 17 amino acids. Germline V gene sequence: CDR1 SGHDN, CDR2 FVKESK. The V gene end was trimmed by 3 bases and the J gene end by 0 bases; junction bases not matched to a gene: 8. CDR3 nucleotide sequence: TGTGCCAGCAGCCACTTAACAGGGGGAGGAAGCACAGATACGCAGTATTTT. Amino acid sequence: CASSHLTGGGSTDTQYF. Variable domain in full (rest from reference TRBV14 and TRBJ2-3): EAGVTQFPSHSVIEKGQTVTLRCDPISGHDNLYWYRRVMGKEIKFLLHFVKESKQDESGMPNNRFLAERTGGTYSTLKVQPAELEDSGVYFCASSHLTGGGSTDTQYFGPGTRLTVL.

The rearrangement joins TRBV5-1 to TRBJ1-4; perhaps TRBD1 as D (5 bases). Germline V gene data show CDR1 as SGHRS and CDR2 as YFSETQ. The V end was cut by 2 bases, the J end by 4 bases, with 9 bases between. This CDR3 spans 14 amino acids. The CDR3 reads CASSFGTGNEKLFF. CDR3 nucleotides: TGCGCCAGCAGCTTCGGGACGGGTAATGAAAAACTGTTTTTT.